These 22 T cell receptor beta chains were all obtained from the same sample, sequenced in a study of T cell repertoires in cytomegalovirus infection. TCRdb re-derived calls from the reads in MiXCR, one entry per CDR3 protein. The sample records some 180,000 distinct CDR3 sequences, less than 9.5% being singletons. The sequenced material came from PBMCs. The source is a human donor in good health (CMV status not recorded). Some clones in this sample may be carry-over from other donors' samples.

Here the CDR3 reads CASSLIHQPQHF. The CDR3 region has the DNA TGTGCCAGCAGTTTAATTCATCAGCCCCAGCATTTT. The J gene is TRBJ1-5, the V gene TRBV12-3 or TRBV12-4; D remains ambiguous. This CDR3 has 12 amino acids. V lost 2 bases and J 5 bases, leaving 4 bases between the germline ends.

This clonotype was counted many times. The gene calls are TRBV6-2 or TRBV6-3 and TRBJ2-1, with a tentative D call TRBD1 (5 bases). V was clipped by 8 bases and J by 9 bases, with 17 bases between them. The germline gives CDR1 MNHEY, CDR2 SVGEGT. This CDR3 contains 13 residues. CDR3 amino acids: CASATGSRGEQFF. The DNA of the CDR3 is TGTGCCAGCGCCACTGGTTCTAGGGGTGAGCAGTTCTTC.

Ten or more counts support this clonotype. The V call is TRBV7-2, the J call TRBJ2-6; D uncertain. Germline CDR1 and CDR2: SGHTA and FQGNSA. CDR3 length: 15 amino acids. V was pared by 0 bases and J by 0 bases, with 3 bases between. CDR3 DNA: TGTGCCAGCAGCTTAGCTCCCTCTGGGGCCAACGTCCTGACTTTC. Its protein is CASSLAPSGANVLTF.

In its sample, this clonotype was seen many times. The chain uses TRBV7-2 and TRBJ2-7; D unclear. Germline loops: CDR1 SGHTA, CDR2 FQGNSA. V gave up 2 bases and J gave up 2 bases, with 7 bases separating them. This CDR3 region has 13 residues. CDR3: CASSLTIAYEQYF. The CDR3 nucleotides are TGTGCCAGCAGCTTAACGATCGCCTACGAGCAGTACTTC.

This clonotype was recorded a few times. The V and J genes are TRBV7-2 and TRBJ2-7, with D unclear. The CDR3 runs to 12 residues. Germline V gene data show CDR1 as SGHTA and CDR2 as FQGNSA. The V end was cut by 5 bases, the J end by 3 bases, with 8 bases between. CDR3 sequence reads: CASSRTLYEQYF. In DNA, the CDR3 is TGTGCCAGCAGCCGAACGCTCTACGAGCAGTACTTC. Complete variable domain (other parts from reference TRBV7-2 and TRBJ2-7): GAGVSQSPSNKVTEKGKDVELRCDPISGHTALYWYRQSLGQGLEFLIYFQGNSAPDKSGLPSDRFSAERTGGSVSTLTIQRTQQEDSAVYLCASSRTLYEQYFGPGTRLTVT.

This clonotype came up many times. This chain connects TRBV7-2 to TRBJ2-5; 8 nucleotides match TRBD1. This CDR3 region has 15 residues. The V segment lost 0 bases and the J segment 5 bases; nucleotides outside the gene matches: 5. Germline V lookup: CDR1 SGHTA, CDR2 FQGNSA. CDR3: CASSLATGAGETQYF. Here the CDR3 DNA reads TGTGCCAGCAGCTTAGCGACAGGGGCAGGGGAGACCCAGTACTTC.

This clonotype came up many times. This chain joins TRBV2 and TRBJ1-2; the D gene is possibly TRBD1 (5 bases). The CDR3 loop spans 12 amino acids. Germline assignment: CDR1 SNHLY and CDR2 FYNNEI. V dropped 5 bases and J dropped 7 bases, with 11 bases sitting between them. In DNA, the CDR3 is TGTGCCAGCAGTCCAGGGTTCAGTGGCTACACCTTC. Its translation: CASSPGFSGYTF. The whole variable domain, filled in from reference TRBV2 and TRBJ1-2, reads EPEVTQTPSHQVTQMGQEVILRCVPISNHLYFYWYRQILGQKVEFLVSFYNNEISEKSEIFDDQFSVERPDGSNFTLKIRSTKLEDSAMYFCASSPGFSGYTFGSGTRLTVV.

The chain links TRBV20-1 to TRBJ2-5, with D perhaps TRBD2 (6 bases). Germline V gene sequence: CDR1 DFQATT, CDR2 SNEGSKA (reference sequence). The CDR3 covers 14 residues. V lost 6 bases to trimming and J lost 2 bases, with 16 bases between them. The CDR3 reads CSALRREQQETQYF. The CDR3 region has the DNA TGCAGTGCCCTGCGACGGGAGCAACAAGAGACCCAGTACTTC.

This clonotype was detected ten times or more. The chain links TRBV7-2 to TRBJ1-3; D ambiguous. Germline lookup yields CDR1 SGHTA and CDR2 FQGNSA. The ends were cut back, 0 bases at V and 5 bases at J, with 5 bases in the middle. The CDR3 loop spans 13 amino acids. As DNA, the CDR3 is TGTGCCAGCAGCTTAGCCGGGAGAAACACCATATATTTT. This translates into CASSLAGRNTIYF.

This clonotype was observed at least ten times. This chain connects TRBV7-2 to TRBJ2-3; 10 bases are a match to TRBD2. Per the germline V gene, CDR1 is SGHTA and CDR2 is FQGNSA. The V and J ends lost 5 bases and 4 bases, in that order; junction bases with no gene match: 9. This CDR3 is built from 16 residues. This CDR3 is CASSPGASGSADTQYF. CDR3 nucleotides: TGTGCCAGCAGCCCAGGGGCTAGCGGGAGTGCAGATACGCAGTATTTT.

This clonotype was observed many times. The chain recombines TRBV12-3 or TRBV12-4 with TRBJ1-4, with a weak D call TRBD1 (6 bases). V was cut by 4 bases and J by 3 bases, with 15 bases left in between. CDR3 size: 16 residues. The CDR3 DNA sequence: TGTGCCAGCAGTTCCGTAGGACAGACTTCTAATGAAAAACTGTTTTTT. Protein product: CASSSVGQTSNEKLFF.

This clonotype was seen repeatedly, ten times or more. The chain carries TRBV20-1 and TRBJ1-6; D ambiguous. Trimming took off 6 bases at V and 13 bases at J, with 16 bases between the two ends. There are 12 residues in the CDR3. In germline, CDR1 is DFQATT, CDR2 SNEGSKA (reference sequence). The CDR3 sequence: CSAQKGESPLHF. The CDR3, as DNA: TGCAGTGCCCAAAAGGGAGAATCTCCCCTCCACTTT.

The table lists this clonotype with many counts. The J gene is TRBJ1-2, the V gene TRBV29-1; 10 bases fit TRBD1. The CDR3 totals 13 residues. Unmatched junction bases numbered 6, after V lost 3 bases and J lost 8 bases. In germline, CDR1 is SQVTM, CDR2 ANQGSEA. The CDR3, as DNA: TGCAGCGTTGAGAGACAGGGGGCGGGCGGCTACACCTTC. The encoded protein is CSVERQGAGGYTF.

The chain has TRBV29-1 and TRBJ2-7; a weak D match, TRBD2 (6 bases). The CDR3 runs 12 residues. Germline-derived CDR1 and CDR2 are SQVTM and ANQGSEA. V dropped 6 bases and J dropped 4 bases, with 13 bases sitting between them. CDR3 amino acids: CSVASGGYEQYF. In nucleotides, the CDR3 is TGCAGCGTAGCCAGTGGGGGGTACGAGCAGTACTTC.

This clonotype was counted ten times or more. The rearrangement joins TRBV7-8 to TRBJ1-1; no definite D call. Between the trimmed V and J ends, which lost 5 bases and 1 base, there was a span of 8 bases. The CDR3 spans 13 residues. CDR1 and CDR2 from the germline V gene are SGHVS and FQNEAQ. DNA for the CDR3: TGTGCCAGCAGCCCCGGGGAGAACACTGAAGCTTTCTTT. Its protein product is CASSPGENTEAFF.

The table lists this clonotype with a few counts. The chain has TRBV5-1 and TRBJ2-7; D might be TRBD1 or TRBD2, each matching 5 bases. CDR1 and CDR2 (germline): SGHRS, YFSETQ. This CDR3 contains 16 residues. The V end was cut by 4 bases, the J end by 0 bases, with 17 bases between. CDR3 DNA: TGCGCCAGCAGCCCGGACGGATGGGGGAGCTCCTACGAGCAGTACTTC. Its protein is CASSPDGWGSSYEQYF.

This clonotype showed up just a few times. CDR3 sequence reads: CASSPVGALKETQYF. CDR3 DNA: TGTGCCAGCAGTCCGGTGGGGGCCCTCAAAGAGACCCAGTACTTC. The chain joins TRBV28 to TRBJ2-5; tentatively, D is TRBD1 (6 bases). This CDR3 comprises 15 residues. Germline loops: CDR1 MDHEN, CDR2 SYDVKM. V lost 5 bases, J lost 3 bases, and 16 bases lay in between.

At least ten counts were recorded for this clonotype. This rearrangement joins TRBV7-2 to TRBJ1-1; no definite D call. Trimming removed 2 bases from V and 7 bases from J, with 5 bases in between. Per the germline V gene, CDR1 is SGHTA and CDR2 is FQGNSA. The CDR3 runs to 11 residues. The CDR3 sequence is CASSLYSEAFF. The CDR3 nucleotides are TGTGCCAGCAGCTTATATAGTGAAGCTTTCTTT.

In its sample, this clonotype was seen many times. The chain joins TRBV27 to TRBJ2-7; TRBD2 aligns across 12 bases. V was clipped by 5 bases and J by 3 bases; unmatched bases: 2. The CDR3 length is 14 residues. Germline V CDR1 and CDR2: MNHEY, SMNVEV (reference sequence). The CDR3 here is CASSTSGRNYEQYF. In nucleotides, the CDR3 is TGTGCCAGCAGTACTAGCGGGAGGAACTACGAGCAGTACTTC.

This clonotype was picked up a small number of times. J is TRBJ2-1 and V is TRBV28, with D possibly matching TRBD2 (6 bases). V was trimmed by 4 bases and J by 8 bases, leaving 21 bases between them. The CDR3 length is 16 residues. CDR1 and CDR2 (germline): MDHEN, SYDVKM. For the CDR3, the DNA is TGTGCCAGCAGTTGGGTTAGCCAGACTAGACTACATGAGCAGTTCTTC. It yields the protein CASSWVSQTRLHEQFF.

This clonotype was detected a few times. V gene TRBV20-1 combines with J gene TRBJ2-3; TRBD2 might be the D (6 bases). CDR1 and CDR2 (germline): DFQATT, SNEGSKA (reference sequence). The CDR3 totals 15 residues. Trimming shortened V by 4 bases and J by 6 bases, and 20 bases separated the two germline ends. The CDR3 region is CSANPQRVRADTQYF. CDR3 bases: TGCAGTGCTAACCCCCAGCGGGTCCGAGCCGATACGCAGTATTTT.

This clonotype has only a few counts. The chain couples TRBV5-1 to TRBJ1-3, with D tentatively TRBD1 (5 bases). The germline V gene encodes CDR1 SGHRS and CDR2 YFSETQ. The CDR3 length is 13 residues. The V end was cut by 4 bases, the J end by 8 bases, with 13 bases between. CDR3 in amino acids: CASSPRAGDTIYF. CDR3 coding DNA: TGCGCCAGCAGCCCCAGGGCGGGGGACACCATATATTTT.